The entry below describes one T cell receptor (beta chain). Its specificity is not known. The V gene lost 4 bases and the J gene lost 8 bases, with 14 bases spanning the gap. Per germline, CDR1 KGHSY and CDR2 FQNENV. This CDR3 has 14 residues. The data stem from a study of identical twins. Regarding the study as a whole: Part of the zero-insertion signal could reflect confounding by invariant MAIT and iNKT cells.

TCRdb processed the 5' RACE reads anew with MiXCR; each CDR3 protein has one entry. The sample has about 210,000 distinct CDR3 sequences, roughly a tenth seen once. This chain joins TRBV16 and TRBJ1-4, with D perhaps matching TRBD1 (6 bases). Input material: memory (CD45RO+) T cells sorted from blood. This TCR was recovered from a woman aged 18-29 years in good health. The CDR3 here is CASSRTVSREKLFF. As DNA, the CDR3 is TGTGCCAGCAGCCGGACAGTTTCTCGGGAAAAACTGTTTTTT.